A single sample gave rise to the 8 T cell receptor beta chains below, sequenced in a study of Graves' ophthalmopathy and Graves' hyperthyroidism. CDR3 regions of TCR beta were amplified from RNA transcripts. HTBI-primed first-round RT-PCR preceded second-round multiplex PCR. TCRdb re-called the multiplex PCR reads through MiXCR, storing one row per CDR3 protein. This table holds about 220,000 distinct CDR3 sequences, about 22% found once. Sequenced sample: peripheral blood. Receptors were obtained from a woman aged 50 to 60 with Graves' ophthalmopathy.

There are a few counts of this clonotype. V gene TRBV27 combines with J gene TRBJ2-7; TRBD1 matches at 8 bases. V was pared by 8 bases and J by 2 bases, with 8 bases of the junction left unmatched. Germline values: CDR1 MNHEY, CDR2 SMNVEV (reference sequence). CDR3 length equals 14 residues. This CDR3 is CASLSGDRPYEQYF. CDR3 sequence (DNA): TGTGCCAGCCTCTCCGGGGACAGGCCCTACGAGCAGTACTTC.

This clonotype was seen repeatedly, ten times or more. The CDR3 nucleotides read TGTGCCAGCAGTTCCGAGGAGACTAGCGCGGGTCAAGAGACCCAGTACTTC. This codes for CASSSEETSAGQETQYF. The rearrangement joins TRBV12-3 or TRBV12-4 to TRBJ2-5, with 8 bases aligning to TRBD2. The CDR3 covers 17 residues. The trim removed 4 bases at V and 2 bases at J, leaving 12 bases unmatched.

The chain carries TRBV27 and TRBJ1-5; possibly TRBD1 for D (5 bases). Trimming removed 2 bases from V and 7 bases from J, with 9 bases in between. Germline V gene sequence: CDR1 MNHEY, CDR2 SMNVEV (reference sequence). This CDR3 has 13 amino acids. In DNA form, the CDR3 reads TGTGCCAGCAGTTTAGCCGGGACGCAGCCCCAGCATTTT. Its translation: CASSLAGTQPQHF.

The chain carries TRBV12-3 or TRBV12-4 and TRBJ2-7; 9 bases match TRBD1. V was clipped by 6 bases and J by 5 bases; unmatched bases: 8. The length of the CDR3 is 14 residues. CDR3 sequence (DNA): TGTGCCAGCAGCTCGGGACAGGGCACCCACGAGCAGTACTTC. Translation: CASSSGQGTHEQYF.

There are many counts of this clonotype. The chain uses TRBV2 and TRBJ2-7; 13 bases line up with TRBD2. CDR1 is SNHLY, CDR2 FYNNEI, per germline. The CDR3 loop spans 15 amino acids. Trimming took 6 bases from V and 4 from J; bases not matched to a gene: 6. CDR3 nucleotides: TGTGCCAGCAGGGCGGGACTAGCGGGATGGTACGAGCAGTACTTC. This codes for CASRAGLAGWYEQYF.

J is TRBJ2-5 and V is TRBV12-3 or TRBV12-4, with 9 nucleotides matching TRBD1. Unmatched junction bases numbered 7, after V lost 6 bases and J lost 5 bases. This CDR3 contains 14 residues. DNA of the CDR3: TGTGCCAGCAGCCACACAGGGGGCTTGGAGACCCAGTACTTC. Its protein product is CASSHTGGLETQYF.

The genes are TRBV12-3 or TRBV12-4 and TRBJ1-2; no reliable D call. CDR3 length: 13 amino acids. Trimming pared 3 bases from V and 8 bases from J, leaving 13 bases between. The chain's CDR3 is CASSFNGDLGYTF. In DNA, the CDR3 is TGTGCCAGCAGTTTCAACGGAGACTTGGGCTACACCTTC.

This rearrangement joins TRBV12-3 or TRBV12-4 to TRBJ2-1, with D possibly being TRBD2 (5 bases). This CDR3 spans 12 amino acids. V was pared by 6 bases and J by 9 bases, with 12 bases between. The DNA for the CDR3 is TGTGCCAGCAGCCCGAGGGAACGTGAGCAGTTCTTC. It encodes CASSPREREQFF.